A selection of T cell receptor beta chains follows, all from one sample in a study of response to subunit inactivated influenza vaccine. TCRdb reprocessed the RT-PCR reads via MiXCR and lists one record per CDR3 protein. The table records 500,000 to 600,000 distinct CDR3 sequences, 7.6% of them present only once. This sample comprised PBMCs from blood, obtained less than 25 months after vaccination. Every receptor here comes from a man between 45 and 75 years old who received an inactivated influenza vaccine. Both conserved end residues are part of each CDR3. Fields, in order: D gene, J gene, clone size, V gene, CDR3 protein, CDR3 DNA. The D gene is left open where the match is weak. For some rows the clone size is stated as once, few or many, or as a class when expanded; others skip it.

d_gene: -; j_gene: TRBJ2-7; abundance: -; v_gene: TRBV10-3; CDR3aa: CAISDTGRRQYF; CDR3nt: TGTGCCATCAGTGATACAGGGAGAAGGCAGTACTTC
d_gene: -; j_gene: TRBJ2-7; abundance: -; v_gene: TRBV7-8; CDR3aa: CASSLTGTTREQYF; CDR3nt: TGTGCCAGCAGCTTGACCGGGACAACACGCGAGCAGTACTTC
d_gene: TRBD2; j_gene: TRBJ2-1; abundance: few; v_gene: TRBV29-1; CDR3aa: CSAAGLAMNNEQFF; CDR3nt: TGCAGCGCCGCGGGACTAGCGATGAACAATGAGCAGTTCTTC
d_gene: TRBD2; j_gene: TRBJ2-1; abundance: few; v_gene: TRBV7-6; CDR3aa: CASSRGLGLYNEQFF; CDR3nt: TGTGCCAGCAGCCGGGGACTAGGATTATACAATGAGCAGTTCTTC
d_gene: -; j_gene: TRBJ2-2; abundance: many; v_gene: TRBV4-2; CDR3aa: CASSQRGYTGELFF; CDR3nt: TGTGCCAGCAGCCAGAGGGGTTACACCGGGGAGCTGTTTTTT
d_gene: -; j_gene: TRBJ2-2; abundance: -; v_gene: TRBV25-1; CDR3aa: CASKSSHNTGELFF; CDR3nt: TGTGCCAGCAAATCGAGCCATAACACCGGGGAGCTGTTTTTT
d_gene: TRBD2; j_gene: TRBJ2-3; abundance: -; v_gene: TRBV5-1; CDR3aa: CSSSQAGAADTQYF; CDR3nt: TGCTCCAGCAGTCAGGCGGGAGCGGCAGATACGCAGTATTTT
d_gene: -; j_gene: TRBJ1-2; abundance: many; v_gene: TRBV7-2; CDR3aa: CASSLGAVNYGYTF; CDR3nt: TGTGCCAGCAGCTTAGGCGCAGTAAACTATGGCTACACCTTC
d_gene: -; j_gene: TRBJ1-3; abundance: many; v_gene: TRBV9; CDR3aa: CASSVEGWGSGNTIYF; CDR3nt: TGTGCCAGCAGCGTGGAGGGCTGGGGAAGTGGAAACACCATATATTTT
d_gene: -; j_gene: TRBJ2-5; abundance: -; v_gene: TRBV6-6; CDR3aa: CASSYAQETQYF; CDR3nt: TGTGCCAGCAGTTACGCACAAGAGACCCAGTACTTC
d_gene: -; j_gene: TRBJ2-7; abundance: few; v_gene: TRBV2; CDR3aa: CASSEAGNEQYF; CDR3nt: TGTGCCAGCAGTGAAGCGGGGAACGAGCAGTACTTC
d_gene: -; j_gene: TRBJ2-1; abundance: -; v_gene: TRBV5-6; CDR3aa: CASSPDLTNEQFF; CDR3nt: TGTGCCAGCAGCCCCGACCTCACCAATGAGCAGTTCTTC
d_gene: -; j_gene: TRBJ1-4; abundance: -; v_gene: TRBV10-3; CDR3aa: CAISESSQGREKLFF; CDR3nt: TGTGCCATCAGTGAGTCGTCACAGGGCCGTGAAAAACTGTTTTTT
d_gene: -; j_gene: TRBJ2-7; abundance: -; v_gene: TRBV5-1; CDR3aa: CASSFRQYPYEQYF; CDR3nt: TGCGCCAGCAGCTTCCGACAATATCCCTACGAGCAGTACTTC
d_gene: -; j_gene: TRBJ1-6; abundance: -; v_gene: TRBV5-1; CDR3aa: CASSSISDRSWNSPLHF; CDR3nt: TGCGCCAGCAGCTCTATATCCGACAGGTCATGGAATTCACCCCTCCACTTT
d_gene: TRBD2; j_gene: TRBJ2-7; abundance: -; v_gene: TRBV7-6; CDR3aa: CASSSWTSGGEQYF; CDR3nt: TGTGCCAGCAGCTCATGGACTAGCGGGGGTGAGCAGTACTTC